The 11 T cell receptor beta chains reported below all come from one sample, sequenced in a study of blood T cell repertoires in COVID-19. Produced via immunoSEQ multiplex PCR; TCRdb's table is partial and in-frame only. The repertoire holds about 40,000 clones, with 75% to 90% as singletons. The sequencing input was peripheral blood. These receptors were collected from a woman between 65 and 79 years old with acute or convalescent COVID-19.

The chain combines TRBV7-9 with TRBJ1-4, with 8 positions matching TRBD1. CDR1 and CDR2 (germline): SEHNR, FQNEAQ (reference sequence). This CDR3 is built from 16 residues. V dropped 6 bases and J dropped 7; count of bases not matched to a gene: 13. CDR3 DNA: TGTGCCAGCAGGCCGACCACAACAGGGGGAAGTGAAAAACTGTTTTTT. Translated, it gives CASRPTTTGGSEKLFF.

Only one count was recorded for this clone. The chain recombines TRBV6-5 with TRBJ2-7; D might be TRBD1 (5 bases). With 7 bases removed from V and 4 bases from J, the gap between germline ends came to 11 bases. This CDR3 comprises 12 residues. CDR1 is MNHEY, CDR2 SVGAGI, per germline. The CDR3 DNA reads TGTGCCAGCACCCTAGGGGCTTACGAGCAGTACGTC. It translates to CASTLGAYEQYV.

The chain links TRBV12-3 or TRBV12-4 to TRBJ1-2; D remains unclear. Trimming took off 5 bases at V and 4 bases at J, with 8 bases between the two ends. The CDR3 has 12 amino acids. This chain's CDR3 is CASSIRSYGYTF. In DNA, the CDR3 is TGTGCCAGCAGTATTCGGAGCTATGGCTACACCTTC.

The chain joins TRBV4-3 to TRBJ1-4, with 7 bases identical to TRBD1. The CDR3 sequence is 16 residues long. CDR1 is LGHNA and CDR2 is YSLEER in the germline V gene. J was trimmed by 7 bases and V by 0 bases; bases with no gene match: 8. CDR3 residues: CASSQEARGQGEKLFF. The CDR3 region has the DNA TGCGCCAGCAGCCAAGAGGCTAGGGGGCAAGGTGAAAAACTGTTTTTT.

The chain is built from TRBV12-3 or TRBV12-4 and TRBJ1-2; perhaps TRBD1 as D (5 bases). V shed 3 bases and J shed 8 bases, with 10 bases lying between them. CDR3 length: 12 amino acids. CDR3 in amino acids: CASSFPGVGYTF. The CDR3 DNA follows: TGTGCCAGCAGTTTCCCGGGGGTAGGCTACACCTTC.

This clone occurred once. This chain links TRBV7-8 with TRBJ2-5; 8 bases fit TRBD1. This CDR3 has 13 residues. Germline values: CDR1 SGHVS, CDR2 FQNEAQ. Trimming cost V 4 bases and J 4 bases; bases outside gene matches: 2. The CDR3: CASSSTGVETQYF. DNA for the CDR3: TGTGCCAGCAGCTCGACAGGGGTAGAGACCCAGTACTTC.

This clone was picked up one time. The chain recombines TRBV18 with TRBJ1-6; a possible D gene is TRBD1 (6 bases). The ends were cut back, 2 bases at V and 10 bases at J, with 12 bases in the middle. Germline CDR1 reads KGHSH; CDR2 reads LQKENI. CDR3 length: 14 residues. The CDR3 reads CASSPEQGTSPLHF. DNA for the CDR3: TGTGCCAGCTCACCAGAACAGGGAACGTCACCCCTCCACTTT.

The V call is TRBV7-8, the J call TRBJ2-7; D is perhaps TRBD2 (5 bases). The CDR3 covers 15 residues. Germline loops: CDR1 SGHVS, CDR2 FQNEAQ. Deletions cut 1 base from V and 2 bases from J, with 12 bases between. In nucleotides, the CDR3 is TGTGCCAGCAGCTTAGGGTCGGGAAACCCCTACGAGCAGTACGTC. It yields the protein CASSLGSGNPYEQYV.

V is TRBV30 and J is TRBJ1-6; 8 nucleotides align to TRBD1. V gave up 4 bases and J gave up 10 bases; unmatched junction bases: 6. Looked up from germline, CDR1 is GTSNPN and CDR2 is SVGIG (reference sequence). The CDR3 length is 13 residues. This CDR3 reads CAWTDRVLSPLHF. The CDR3 DNA follows: TGTGCCTGGACGGACAGGGTTCTCTCACCCCTCCACTTT.

This chain uses TRBV7-2 with TRBJ2-3, with a possible D match to TRBD2 (6 bases). V lost 5 bases, J lost 4 bases, and 13 bases lay in between. Germline V gives CDR1 SGHTA, CDR2 FQGNSA. The CDR3 runs 14 residues. CDR3 nucleotides: TGTGCCAGCAGCACAAGACTAGTAGCAGATACGCAGTATTTT. Translating gives CASSTRLVADTQYF.

The rearrangement uses TRBV11-3 and TRBJ1-4, with D perhaps matching TRBD1 (6 bases). Germline assignment: CDR1 SGHNT and CDR2 YENEEA. Between the trimmed V and J ends, which lost 0 bases and 0 bases, there was a span of 11 bases. CDR3 length: 17 amino acids. DNA for the CDR3: TGTGCCAGCAGCTTAGATTGGGACACAGCAACTAATGAAAAACTGTTTTTT. It is translated as CASSLDWDTATNEKLFF.